The present T cell receptor (beta chain) was sequenced within a study of human T cells and chemical hapten exposure. Library preparation tagged each individual cDNA molecule with a unique molecular identifier. TCRdb re-called the RACE reads with MiXCR, one entry per CDR3 protein. The sample includes some 340,000 distinct CDR3 sequences, around 6.9% seen only once; the top ten take 8.4%. The germline V gene encodes CDR1 MNHNS and CDR2 SASEGT. CDR3 length: 13 residues. The germline V and J ends were trimmed by 8 bases and 1 base, with 11 bases remaining between them. The time point was: patch test 1, 2 weeks after DPC sensitization. Treatment specified: therapeutic diphenylcyclopropenone sensitization with weekly scalp DPC.

This TCR was recovered from a woman aged 18-29 years with alopecia areata. Some clones in this sample may be carry-over from other donors' samples. The sequencing used whole blood, collected in connection with sensitization to the hapten diphenylcyclopropenone (DPC). This chain joins TRBV6-1 and TRBJ2-5, with no clear D. The DNA of the CDR3 is TGTGCCAGCCCAGGAAGGGTCCAAGAGACCCAGTACTTC. Amino acid sequence: CASPGRVQETQYF.